The sequence of this T cell receptor (beta chain) was determined in a study of early T cells in non-severe SARS-CoV-2 infection (dated by TCRdb to the early 2020s). Broadly, across the study: Because TCR sequencing was done on bulk RNA from unsorted whole blood, the alpha and beta chains could not be paired. Broad study findings and their caveats: VDJdb matching was skewed toward anti-spike CD8 responses, so virus-specific expansions were likely underestimated and private and CD4 specificities were missed.

A remark on this clonotype: There is no known antigen for this receptor. No base-level quality is on record; no much larger clone is a single base apart.

Libraries were prepared through 5' RACE. The listed sequencing device is NextSeq 500. To correct for sequencing error and PCR bias, the TCR library protocol tagged individual cDNA molecules with unique molecular identifiers. TCR alpha and beta chains were both sequenced, and the abundances of alpha and beta sequences in each sample were closely correlated with each other. In the original analysis: Decombinator V4 was used to annotate the V gene, J gene and CDR3 of the TCR sequences. Expanded TCRs were defined as changing significantly between any two time points under a Poisson model with p below 0.0001. Abundances of TCRs were expressed as counts per million after normalisation to the total number of TCRs sequenced in each sample. MAIT TCRs were defined by TRAV1-2 paired with TRAJ12, TRAJ20 or TRAJ33, and iNKT TCRs by TRAV10 paired with TRAJ18. VDJdb, accessed on 1 November 2021, was searched for TCRs annotated for CMV, EBV and SARS-CoV-2, and TCRs annotated for more than one antigen were excluded. The raw public reads went through TCRdb reprocessing: fastp at Q25, MiXCR clone calling, in-frame beta chains kept. Entries are consolidated by CDR3 protein sequence, retaining the most common genes and DNA. None of the V and J calls come from the authors' own analysis; TCRdb made them. Present in this sample are tens of thousands of distinct CDR3 sequences, more than 15% of which were seen just once. The ten largest account for 8.9% of the sample.

This was a case-control study nested in a cohort of healthcare workers in London, UK, who had nasopharyngeal swab PCR tests and blood samples taken every week. Healthcare workers were recruited during the week of the UK lockdown, between 23 and 31 March 2020, and followed weekly for up to roughly 16 weeks. The CDR3 numbers 10 residues from cysteine through phenylalanine. Left in the record is the CDR3 DNA by itself, 30 bases read in frame from the first base. Reading the germline V gene gives CDR1 SQVTM and CDR2 ANQGSEA. A distance of 9 bases separates the germline ends of V and J, which lose 6 bases and 9 bases respectively.

The sample consisted of whole blood, taken at baseline. Recombination linked TRBV29-1 to TRBJ2-1, with the D gene uncertain. The receptor was derived from an adult who was a healthcare worker with PCR-confirmed SARS-CoV-2 infection or an uninfected control (not recorded which). CDR3 region: CSVPLGEQFF. DNA sequence: TGCAGCGTCCCTTTGGGTGAGCAGTTCTTC.